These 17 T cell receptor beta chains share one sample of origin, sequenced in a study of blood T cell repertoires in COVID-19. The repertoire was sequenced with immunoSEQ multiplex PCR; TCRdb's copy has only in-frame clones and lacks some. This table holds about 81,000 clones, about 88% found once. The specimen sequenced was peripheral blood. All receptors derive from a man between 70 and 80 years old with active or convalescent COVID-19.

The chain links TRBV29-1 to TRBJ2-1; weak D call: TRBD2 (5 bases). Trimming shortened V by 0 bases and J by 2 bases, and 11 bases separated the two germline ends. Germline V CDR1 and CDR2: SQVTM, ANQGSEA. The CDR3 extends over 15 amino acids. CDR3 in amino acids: CSVEDFEGAYNEQFF. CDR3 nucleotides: TGCAGCGTTGAAGATTTTGAGGGAGCCTACAATGAGCAGTTCTTC.

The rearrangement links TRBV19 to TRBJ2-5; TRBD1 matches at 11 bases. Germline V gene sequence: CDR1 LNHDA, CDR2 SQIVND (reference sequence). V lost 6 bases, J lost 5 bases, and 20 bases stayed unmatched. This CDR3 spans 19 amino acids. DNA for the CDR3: TGTGCCAGTAGGAAAAGGGCGCTCCCGGGACAGGGGGGTGAGGAGACCCAGTACTTC. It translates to CASRKRALPGQGGEETQYF.

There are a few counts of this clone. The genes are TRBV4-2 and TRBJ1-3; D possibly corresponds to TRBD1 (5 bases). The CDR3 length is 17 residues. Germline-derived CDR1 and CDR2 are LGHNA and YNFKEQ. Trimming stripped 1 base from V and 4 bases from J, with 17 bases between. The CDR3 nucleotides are TGTGCCAGCAGCCAAGCCTTTCAGGGAATCGGCGGAAACACCATATATTTT. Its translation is CASSQAFQGIGGNTIYF.

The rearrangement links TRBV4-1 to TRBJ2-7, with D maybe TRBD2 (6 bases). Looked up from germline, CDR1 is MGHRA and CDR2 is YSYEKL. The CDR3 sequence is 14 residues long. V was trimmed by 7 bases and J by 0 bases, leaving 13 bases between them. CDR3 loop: CASTPTDYSYEQYF. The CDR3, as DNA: TGCGCCAGCACGCCGACGGACTACTCCTACGAGCAGTACTTC.

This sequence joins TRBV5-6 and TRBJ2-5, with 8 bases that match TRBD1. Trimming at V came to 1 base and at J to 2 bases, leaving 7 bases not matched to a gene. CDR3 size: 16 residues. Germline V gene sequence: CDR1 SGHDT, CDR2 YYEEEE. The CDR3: CASSLFRTGGQETQYF. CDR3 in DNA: TGTGCCAGCAGCTTGTTTAGAACAGGGGGACAAGAGACCCAGTACTTC. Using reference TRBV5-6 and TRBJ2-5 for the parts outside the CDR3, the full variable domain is DAGVTQSPTHLIKTRGQQVTLRCSPKSGHDTVSWYQQALGQGPQFIFQYYEEEERQRGNFPDRFSGHQFPNYSSELNVNALLLGDSALYLCASSLFRTGGQETQYFGPGTRLLVL.

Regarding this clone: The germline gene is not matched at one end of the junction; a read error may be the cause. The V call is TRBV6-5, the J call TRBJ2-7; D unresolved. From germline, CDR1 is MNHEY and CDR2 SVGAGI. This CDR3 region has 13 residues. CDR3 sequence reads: CASSNSPSHEQYF. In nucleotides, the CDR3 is TGTGCCAGCAGTAACTCCCCATCCCACGAGCAGTACTTC.

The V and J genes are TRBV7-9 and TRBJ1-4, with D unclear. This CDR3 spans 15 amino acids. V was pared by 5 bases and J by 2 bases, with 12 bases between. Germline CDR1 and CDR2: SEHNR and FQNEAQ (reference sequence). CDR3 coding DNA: TGTGCCAGCAGCGCGACCTGGAGGACTAATGAAAAACTGTTTTTT. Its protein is CASSATWRTNEKLFF.

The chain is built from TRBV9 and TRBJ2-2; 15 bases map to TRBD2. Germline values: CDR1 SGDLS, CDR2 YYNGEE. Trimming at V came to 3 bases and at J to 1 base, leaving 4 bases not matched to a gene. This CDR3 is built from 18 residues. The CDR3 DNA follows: TGTGCCAGCAGCGCCTGGACTAGCGGGGGGGTGAACACCGGGGAGCTGTTTTTT. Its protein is CASSAWTSGGVNTGELFF.

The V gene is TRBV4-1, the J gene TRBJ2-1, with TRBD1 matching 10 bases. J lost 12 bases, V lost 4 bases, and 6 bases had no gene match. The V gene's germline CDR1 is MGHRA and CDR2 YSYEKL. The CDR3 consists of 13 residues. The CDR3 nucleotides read TGCGCCAGCAGCCTCGGGACAGGGGATACGCAGTTCTTC. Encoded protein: CASSLGTGDTQFF.

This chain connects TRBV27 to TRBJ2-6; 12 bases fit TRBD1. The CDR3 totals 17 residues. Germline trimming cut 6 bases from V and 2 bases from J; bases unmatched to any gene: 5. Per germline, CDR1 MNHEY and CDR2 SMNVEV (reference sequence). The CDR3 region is CASRIGTGGAGANVLTF. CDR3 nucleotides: TGTGCCAGCAGGATCGGGACAGGGGGCGCTGGGGCCAACGTCCTGACTTTC.

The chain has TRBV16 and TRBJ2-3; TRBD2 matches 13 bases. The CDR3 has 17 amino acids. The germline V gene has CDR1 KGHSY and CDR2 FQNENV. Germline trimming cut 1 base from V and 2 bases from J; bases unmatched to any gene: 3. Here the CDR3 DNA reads TGTGCCAGCAGCCAATTGGGGACTAGCGGGAACACAGATACGCAGTATTTT. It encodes CASSQLGTSGNTDTQYF. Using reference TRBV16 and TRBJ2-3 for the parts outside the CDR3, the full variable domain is GEEVAQTPKHLVRGEGQKAKLYCAPIKGHSYVFWYQQVLKNEFKFLISFQNENVFDETGMPKERFSAKCLPNSPCSLEIQATKLEDSAVYFCASSQLGTSGNTDTQYFGPGTRLTVL.

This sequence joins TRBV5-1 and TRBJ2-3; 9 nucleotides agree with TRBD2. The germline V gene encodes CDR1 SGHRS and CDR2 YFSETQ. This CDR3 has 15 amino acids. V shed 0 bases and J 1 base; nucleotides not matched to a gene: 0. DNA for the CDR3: TGCGCCAGCAGCTTGGCTAGCGGGGGCACAGATACGCAGTATTTT. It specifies CASSLASGGTDTQYF.

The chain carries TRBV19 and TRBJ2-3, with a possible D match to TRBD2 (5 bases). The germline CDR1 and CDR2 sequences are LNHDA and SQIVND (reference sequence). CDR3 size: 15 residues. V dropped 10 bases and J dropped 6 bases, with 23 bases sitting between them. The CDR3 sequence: CATSTSEAPGDTQYF. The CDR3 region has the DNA TGTGCCACCTCGACTTCAGAAGCCCCGGGGGATACGCAGTATTTT.

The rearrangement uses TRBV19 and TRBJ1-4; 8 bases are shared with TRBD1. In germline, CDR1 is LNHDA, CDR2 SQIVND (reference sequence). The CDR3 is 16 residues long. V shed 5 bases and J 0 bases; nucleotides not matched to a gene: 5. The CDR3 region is CASSLGQGATNEKLFF. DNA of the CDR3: TGTGCCAGTAGTCTCGGACAGGGAGCAACTAATGAAAAACTGTTTTTT.

Here the CDR3 reads CASSLDFRGAPPKNIQYF. Here the CDR3 DNA reads TGCGCCAGCAGCTTGGATTTTCGGGGGGCTCCTCCCAAAAACATTCAGTACTTC. This sequence joins TRBV5-1 and TRBJ2-4, with a weak D call TRBD2 (7 bases). Trimming pared 0 bases from V and 2 bases from J, leaving 18 bases between. Germline values: CDR1 SGHRS, CDR2 YFSETQ. The CDR3 is 18 amino acids. Supplemented by reference TRBV5-1 and TRBJ2-4, the full variable domain reads KAGVTQTPRYLIKTRGQQVTLSCSPISGHRSVSWYQQTPGQGLQFLFEYFSETQRNKGNFPGRFSGRQFSNSRSEMNVSTLELGDSALYLCASSLDFRGAPPKNIQYFGAGTRLSVL.

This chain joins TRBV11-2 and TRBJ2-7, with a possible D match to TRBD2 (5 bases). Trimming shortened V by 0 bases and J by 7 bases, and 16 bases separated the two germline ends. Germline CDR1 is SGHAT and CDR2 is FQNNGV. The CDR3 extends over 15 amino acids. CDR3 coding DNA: TGTGCCAGCAGCTTAGACGGTAGGCAGACGGGAGAGCAGTACTTC. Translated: CASSLDGRQTGEQYF.

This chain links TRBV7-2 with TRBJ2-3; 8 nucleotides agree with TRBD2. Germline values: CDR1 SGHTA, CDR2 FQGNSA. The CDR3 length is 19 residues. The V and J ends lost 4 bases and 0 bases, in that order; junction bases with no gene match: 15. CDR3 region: CASSSPGGRGVLSTDTQYF. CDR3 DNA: TGTGCCAGCAGCTCTCCCGGGGGGCGGGGGGTCCTCAGCACAGATACGCAGTATTTT.